The TCR beta chain described here comes from a study of neurological immune-mediated disorders. A 10-nucleotide random UMI tagged transcripts in template-switch 5'RACE cDNA synthesis. Every sequencing run returned over 200 million TCR-beta sequences, which were derived from 15-18 subjects. TCRdb re-derived calls from the 5' RACE reads in MiXCR, one entry per CDR3 protein. The sample lists roughly 100,000 distinct CDR3 sequences, about 10% occurring once. The time point denotes: longitudinal time-point 3. The unsorted libraries were generated from a total of 2 million PBMCs, which had been stored in RNAlater at -80 C. On this clonotype itself: Relative to the germline gene, one junction end is altered; a read error may explain this.

The CDR3 totals 13 residues. CDR1 LGHNA and CDR2 YNFKEQ come from the germline V gene. The sequence was collected from a female donor with HTLV-1-associated myelopathy (HAM/TSP). Sequenced sample: PBMCs. The gene calls are TRBV4-2 and TRBJ1-3; no reliable D call. The CDR3 coding sequence is TGTGCCAGCAGCCCTGGTGACGGAAACACCACATATTTT. Protein sequence: CASSPGDGNTTYF.